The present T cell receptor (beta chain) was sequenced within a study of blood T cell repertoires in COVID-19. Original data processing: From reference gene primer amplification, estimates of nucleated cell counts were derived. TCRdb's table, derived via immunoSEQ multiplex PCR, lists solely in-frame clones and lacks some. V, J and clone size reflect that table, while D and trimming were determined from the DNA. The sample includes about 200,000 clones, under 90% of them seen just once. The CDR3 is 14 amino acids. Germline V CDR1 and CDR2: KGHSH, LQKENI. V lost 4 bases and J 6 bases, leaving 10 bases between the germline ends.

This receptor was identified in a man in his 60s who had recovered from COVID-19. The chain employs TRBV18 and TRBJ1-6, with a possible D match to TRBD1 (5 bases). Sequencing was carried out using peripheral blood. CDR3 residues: CASSLDSLNSPLHF. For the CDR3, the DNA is TGTGCCAGCTCACTTGACAGTCTTAATTCACCCCTCCACTTT.